This T cell receptor beta chain was sequenced for a study of T cell responses to AZD1222 COVID-19 vaccine. The V and J ends lost 3 bases and 5 bases respectively, with 7 bases between them. The germline V gene encodes CDR1 SGHNT and CDR2 YENEEA. CDR3 length: 12 residues. Details on this clone: The antigen is not known.

Study-wide results and limits: The study identified only five to seven AZD1222 recipients as seropositive at baseline. Elevations in Spike-specific TCR breadth and depth followed administration of two AZD1222 doses. Clonal diversity was possibly underestimated, and white British individuals and females predominated among donors. Nearly half of spike-specific TCRs reportedly target unmutated variant regions.

The assay was immunoSEQ multiplex PCR, and TCRdb's table has in-frame clones only and misses some. This sample has tens of thousands of clones; roughly 87% occur once, and the top ten carry about 40%. The clonotype comes from an adult who received the AZD1222 COVID-19 vaccine. The V call is TRBV11-3, the J call TRBJ2-5; tentative D call: TRBD2 (5 bases). The specimen was peripheral blood, collected 28 days after the second AZD1222 dose. DNA for the CDR3: TGTGCCAGCAGCTTGGGGAGCGAGACCCAGTACTTC. This sequence encodes CASSLGSETQYF.